One and the same sample provided the 17 T cell receptor beta chains below, sequenced in a study of regulatory T cells. Amplification used 52 TRBV primers and 13 TRBJ primers. Assay: immunoSEQ multiplex PCR; the TCRdb copy retains only in-frame clones and omits some. This sample has 15,000 to 20,000 clones, with approximately 92% found just once. The sequenced sample consisted of CD8+ T cells sorted from blood. The source of these receptors is a young adult with CD3G deficiency.

The rearrangement links TRBV10-3 to TRBJ2-7; 10 positions match TRBD1. Germline loops: CDR1 ENHRY, CDR2 SYGVKD. The CDR3 has 13 amino acids. V trimming: 8 bases; J trimming: 5 bases; junction bases outside the gene matches: 6. CDR3 sequence (DNA): TGTGCCATCCGAGTCGGGACAGGGGACGAGCAGTACTTC. Protein: CAIRVGTGDEQYF.

The genes are TRBV5-1 and TRBJ2-3; 13 positions agree with TRBD2. This CDR3 is built from 20 residues. The junction had 14 bases not matched to a gene; V was cut back by 2 bases and J by 2 bases. In germline, CDR1 is SGHRS, CDR2 YFSETQ. CDR3 DNA: TGCGCCAGCAGCTTCGACCTAGGGACTAGCGGGGCCCCTTTCACAGATACGCAGTATTTT. This translates into CASSFDLGTSGAPFTDTQYF.

This chain joins TRBV27 and TRBJ1-1, with TRBD1 as a possible D gene (5 bases). Per germline, CDR1 MNHEY and CDR2 SMNVEV (reference sequence). Deletions cut 5 bases from V and 1 base from J, with 20 bases between. The CDR3 sequence is 17 residues long. The CDR3 DNA is TGTGCCAGCAGTCCGCTCTCCGGGGCAATGGCGAACACTGAAGCTTTCTTT. Protein product: CASSPLSGAMANTEAFF.

The rearrangement links TRBV21-1 to TRBJ2-3; TRBD1 reflects the table's D call only, with no check against the DNA. TRBV21-1 is a pseudogene segment. The CDR3 is 18 amino acids. CDR3 region: CASRNPTRQGRSTDTQYF. The CDR3, as DNA: TGTGCCAGCAGGAACCCGACCCGACAGGGTCGATCCACAGATACGCAGTATTTT.

The V and J genes are TRBV18 and TRBJ2-7; 11 positions agree with TRBD1. Germline trimming cut 3 bases from V and 2 bases from J; bases unmatched to any gene: 3. The germline V gene has CDR1 KGHSH and CDR2 LQKENI. CDR3 size: 15 residues. CDR3 sequence: CASSPWDRGTYEQYF. For the CDR3, the DNA is TGTGCCAGCTCACCTTGGGACAGGGGGACCTACGAGCAGTACTTC.

The V gene is TRBV19, the J gene TRBJ2-2; D may be TRBD2 (6 bases). The germline gives CDR1 LNHDA, CDR2 SQIVND (reference sequence). The CDR3 spans 15 residues. Trimming removed 4 bases from V and 4 bases from J, with 13 bases in between. CDR3 coding DNA: TGTGCCAGTAGTAGCAATGCGGGACGCACCGGGGAGCTGTTTTTT. Protein: CASSSNAGRTGELFF. Combining the CDR3 with reference TRBV19 and TRBJ2-2 gives the whole variable domain DGGITQSPKYLFRKEGQNVTLSCEQNLNHDAMYWYRQDPGQGLRLIYYSQIVNDFQKGDIAEGYSVSREKKESFPLTVTSAQKNPTAFYLCASSSNAGRTGELFFGEGSRLTVL.

This chain connects TRBV27 to TRBJ2-3; D remains ambiguous. The V end was cut by 2 bases, the J end by 2 bases, with 2 bases between. The length of the CDR3 is 12 residues. Germline CDR1 and CDR2: MNHEY and SMNVEV (reference sequence). The CDR3 loop is CASSLTTDTQYF. The CDR3 DNA is TGTGCCAGCAGTTTAACCACAGATACGCAGTATTTT.

V and J are TRBV15 and TRBJ2-3; D is possibly TRBD2 (6 bases). The CDR3 is 16 amino acids. Per germline, CDR1 LNHNV and CDR2 YYDKDF (reference sequence). The V and J ends lost 3 bases and 2 bases respectively, with 15 bases between them. CDR3 DNA: TGTGCCACCAGCAGGGGGGACGCGCGGGACACAGATACGCAGTATTTT. Translated: CATSRGDARDTDTQYF.

V gene TRBV2 combines with J gene TRBJ1-1, with D tentatively TRBD1 (5 bases). The CDR3 is 11 amino acids. Trimming removed 4 bases from V and 10 bases from J, with 10 bases in between. The germline CDR1 and CDR2 sequences are SNHLY and FYNNEI. The CDR3 sequence is CASSGGVGAFF. CDR3 in DNA: TGTGCCAGCAGTGGGGGGGTGGGAGCTTTCTTT.

This sequence joins TRBV29-1 and TRBJ2-7; 7 bases are shared with TRBD1. Germline-derived CDR1 and CDR2 are SQVTM and ANQGSEA. After removal of 5 bases from V and 3 bases from J, the junction contained 7 bases not matched to a gene. CDR3 size: 13 residues. DNA for the CDR3: TGCAGCGTTTCGCACCCAGGGGGCTACGAGCAGTACTTC. As protein: CSVSHPGGYEQYF.

V and J are TRBV9 and TRBJ1-5, with 9 bases fitting TRBD1. J was trimmed by 5 bases and V by 4 bases; bases with no gene match: 7. The germline V gene encodes CDR1 SGDLS and CDR2 YYNGEE. CDR3 length: 15 amino acids. CDR3 residues: CASSPQDRGDQPQHF. CDR3 coding DNA: TGTGCCAGCAGCCCACAGGACAGGGGAGATCAGCCCCAGCATTTT.

This clone was observed a single time. This chain links TRBV30 with TRBJ1-1, with a possible D match to TRBD1 (5 bases). CDR3 length: 13 amino acids. Germline V CDR1 and CDR2: GTSNPN, SVGIG (reference sequence). Trimming took 5 bases from V and 4 from J, leaving 14 bases between them. The CDR3 here is CAWVPEGATEAFF. The CDR3, as DNA: TGTGCCTGGGTGCCGGAAGGGGCCACTGAAGCTTTCTTT.

This chain joins TRBV7-9 and TRBJ1-4; possibly TRBD1 for D (5 bases). From germline, CDR1 is SEHNR and CDR2 FQNEAQ (reference sequence). V was clipped by 7 bases and J by 3 bases, with 12 bases between them. The CDR3 totals 14 residues. CDR3 loop: CASKASGANEKLFF. The CDR3 nucleotides read TGTGCCAGCAAGGCCTCGGGGGCTAATGAAAAACTGTTTTTT.

The chain recombines TRBV28 with TRBJ1-5; the match to TRBD1 covers 9 bases. Germline CDR1 is MDHEN and CDR2 is SYDVKM. The V gene end was trimmed by 6 bases and the J gene end by 6 bases; junction bases not matched to a gene: 6. CDR3 length equals 14 residues. The CDR3 region has the DNA TGTGCCAGCAGCCCCGACAGGGGGATTCAGCCCCAGCATTTT. Encoded protein: CASSPDRGIQPQHF.

The chain combines TRBV7-9 with TRBJ2-1; D gene unclear. The V gene lost 4 bases and the J gene lost 5 bases, with 9 bases spanning the gap. The CDR3 extends over 13 amino acids. The germline V gene encodes CDR1 SEHNR and CDR2 FQNEAQ (reference sequence). The CDR3 DNA sequence: TGTGCCAGCAGCTCCCCGTTGGACAATGAGCAGTTCTTC. Its protein is CASSSPLDNEQFF.

CDR3 in amino acids: CASSQQTGKETQYF. CDR3 coding DNA: TGCGCCAGCAGCCAGCAGACAGGGAAAGAGACCCAGTACTTC. This chain joins TRBV4-1 and TRBJ2-5; 7 bases agree with TRBD1. Trimming removed 3 bases from V and 3 bases from J; junction bases left unmatched: 4. The CDR3 runs to 14 residues. Germline V gene sequence: CDR1 MGHRA, CDR2 YSYEKL.

This chain links TRBV4-3 with TRBJ2-7; 8 bases agree with TRBD2. Germline-derived CDR1 and CDR2 are LGHNA and YSLEER. The CDR3 runs 16 residues. The V gene end was trimmed by 1 base and the J gene end by 3 bases; junction bases not matched to a gene: 8. The DNA for the CDR3 is TGCGCCAGCAGCCAAGGAGGAGGGGGGACTAGCTACGAGCAGTACTTC. This gives the protein CASSQGGGGTSYEQYF.